The present T cell receptor (beta chain) was sequenced within a study of regulatory T cells in long-lasting Graves disease (dated by TCRdb to about 2021). Notes on the research overall: Patients with newly diagnosed Graves' disease had been on antithyroid drugs for under 3 months. Patients with persistent Graves' disease were compared with patients with newly diagnosed Graves' disease using TCR sequencing and RNA sequencing of peripheral blood. The study took place in China and was registered as a clinical trial. A total of 33 samples were covered by TCR sequencing, comprising roughly 13 persistent and around 20 newly diagnosed Graves' disease patients.

Interpreted using the paper, the time point label stands for: newly diagnosed GD, antithyroid drugs for less than 3 months. RNA was extracted from PBMCs in TRIzol for both TCR sequencing and RNA sequencing. The diagnosis of Graves' disease followed American Thyroid Association guidelines. Patients for the study were recruited at an endocrinology department in Xi'an, China. Each patient gave 7 to 9.5 milliliters of peripheral blood, collected in an EDTA anticoagulant tube. PBMCs were isolated by Ficoll Paque Plus density gradient separation without further T cell sorting. An Agilent 2100 Bioanalyzer and agarose gel were used to check RNA quality, and a NanoDrop 2000 was used to measure RNA concentration. A word on this clonotype: Which antigen it targets is not known. No much larger clone exists at a distance of one base, and base qualities are not known.

Counted from cysteine to phenylalanine, this CDR3 has 17 amino acids. Just CDR3 DNA is preserved here, 51 bases in frame from base 1. Per the germline V gene (reference sequence), DFQATT is the CDR1 and SNEGSKA is the CDR2. At the junction V is shortened by 5 bases and J by 3 bases; bases outside the gene matches: 15. General study outcomes and caveats: Patients with persistent disease shared more public clonotypes (about 2,900) than newly diagnosed patients did (approximately 1,000). Peripheral blood alone was examined, since thyroid tissue, which constituted the primary lesion, could not be accessed. Lower TCR Shannon entropy and fewer highly expanded clones were observed in persistent Graves' disease patients than in newly diagnosed patients, which suggested clonal expansion. Preferential use of TRBV28, TRBJ1-2 and TRBJ2-5 was observed in persistent disease, whereas TRBV20-1 and TRBJ2-1 were favored in newly diagnosed disease. The authors acknowledged the small sample size as a limitation that may reduce accuracy. Sequencing and analysis were restricted to the TCR beta chain.

Receptor libraries were prepared by multiplex PCR. Reads for this sample came from an Illumina HiSeq 4000. TCR beta libraries were built with iRepertoire HTBI primers and Arm-PCR amplification of CDR3 regions. Before sequencing, the PCR products underwent gel purification. As for the authors' bioinformatics: Gene usage analysis of CDR3 amino acid clonotypes relied on the roughly 60 TRBV and about 15 TRBJ segments identified across samples. COPE and FqMerger were used to merge the filtered high-quality paired reads into contigs. Contigs were aligned with BLAST to IMGT TRBV, TRBD and TRBJ reference genes, and CDR3 was defined per IMGT. Any clonotype with a frequency above 0.1% was classified as a highly expanded clone. Shannon entropy was used to measure repertoire diversity, and the Gini coefficient was used to measure V-J evenness. Public clonotypes were defined as clonotypes shared by more than one individual. TCRdb cleaned the public reads at Q25 with fastp, built clones with MiXCR and kept in-frame beta chains. Merged by CDR3 protein, the rows form single entries marked with the most common genes and DNA. The V and J calls follow TCRdb's processing rather than the paper's. The table for this sample lists around 250,000 distinct CDR3 sequences; 15% to 20% of them were counted only once. The ten top clones hold roughly a fifth of the sample.

The chain employs TRBV20-1 and TRBJ2-3; TRBD1 lines up with 9 middle nucleotides. The specimen comprised peripheral blood mononuclear cells (PBMCs), sampled at new diagnosis, from a patient treated with antithyroid drugs. The receptor's source is a female donor with Graves disease. The CDR3 protein sequence reads: CSAEHPGTGMSTDTQYF. At the DNA level, the sequence is TGCAGTGCTGAACACCCCGGGACAGGGATGAGTACAGATACGCAGTATTTT.